Listed here are 18 T cell receptor beta chains from one sample, sequenced in a study of shared clonotypes between healthy human individuals. Terminally differentiated effector memory CD45RA+ cells were excluded by CCR7 positive selection of CD45RO-negative cells. The protocol was immunoSEQ multiplex PCR, while the TCRdb copy is restricted to in-frame clones and leaves out a portion. The sample holds hundreds of thousands of clones; 95% to 97% are singletons and the top ten take 0.11%. Sequencing was performed on naive CD8+ T cells sorted from blood. All receptors derive from a woman in her twenties or thirties in good health.

This chain joins TRBV5-4 and TRBJ1-2, with 10 positions matching TRBD1. Germline V gene data show CDR1 as SGHNT and CDR2 as YYREEE (reference sequence). This CDR3 has 14 amino acids. The V and J ends lost 5 bases and 5 bases, in that order; junction bases with no gene match: 6. In DNA form, the CDR3 reads TGTGCCAGCAGTACAGGACAGGGGGGTTATGGCTACACCTTC. Its translation: CASSTGQGGYGYTF. The full variable domain, with the rest looked up from reference TRBV5-4 and TRBJ1-2, is ETGVTQSPTHLIKTRGQQVTLRCSSQSGHNTVSWYQQALGQGPQFIFQYYREEENGRGNFPPRFSGLQFPNYSSELNVNALELDDSALYLCASSTGQGGYGYTFGSGTRLTVV.

The chain employs TRBV5-6 and TRBJ2-7; 9 bases fit TRBD1. Germline CDR1 is SGHDT and CDR2 is YYEEEE. The CDR3 has 13 residues. J was trimmed by 5 bases and V by 7 bases; bases with no gene match: 7. The CDR3 DNA follows: TGTGCCAGCGTCGACAGGGGGATGAACGAGCAGTACTTC. It is translated as CASVDRGMNEQYF. Based on the CDR3 plus reference TRBV5-6 and TRBJ2-7, the full variable domain is DAGVTQSPTHLIKTRGQQVTLRCSPKSGHDTVSWYQQALGQGPQFIFQYYEEEERQRGNFPDRFSGHQFPNYSSELNVNALLLGDSALYLCASVDRGMNEQYFGPGTRLTVT.

This sequence joins TRBV28 and TRBJ2-5, with D possibly TRBD2 on 5 matching bases. The CDR3 contains 14 residues. The V gene lost 6 bases and the J gene lost 7 bases, with 18 bases spanning the gap. The V gene's germline CDR1 is MDHEN and CDR2 SYDVKM. The CDR3 region is CASSPGPNRGTQYF. DNA for the CDR3: TGTGCCAGCAGCCCCGGCCCCAATCGGGGGACCCAGTACTTC.

The chain recombines TRBV7-9 with TRBJ1-4; D ambiguous. Germline loops: CDR1 SEHNR, CDR2 FQNEAQ (reference sequence). Trimming took off 5 bases at V and 6 bases at J, with 13 bases between the two ends. The CDR3 consists of 14 residues. The CDR3 sequence: CASSTQALDEKLFF. Here the CDR3 DNA reads TGTGCCAGCAGCACCCAGGCTTTGGATGAAAAACTGTTTTTT.

The chain recombines TRBV7-9 with TRBJ2-5, with D unresolved. With 7 bases removed from V and 1 base from J, the gap between germline ends came to 13 bases. The germline V gene encodes CDR1 SEHNR and CDR2 FQNEAQ (reference sequence). The CDR3 runs 14 residues. The DNA for the CDR3 is TGTGCCAGCACCCATATCCAGCTCCAAGAGACCCAGTACTTC. It specifies CASTHIQLQETQYF.

Only one count was recorded for this clone. This chain uses TRBV19 with TRBJ1-2; a weak D match, TRBD1 (5 bases). V lost 10 bases, J lost 2 bases, and 14 bases lay in between. This CDR3 is built from 13 residues. The germline V gene has CDR1 LNHDA and CDR2 SQIVND (reference sequence). In DNA, the CDR3 is TGTGCCACTCACCGCGCAGGGAACTATGGCTACACCTTC. This codes for CATHRAGNYGYTF.

This chain uses TRBV5-6 with TRBJ1-2, with 7 bases aligning to TRBD1. The CDR3 is 13 amino acids. Germline CDR1 is SGHDT and CDR2 is YYEEEE. Trimming removed 3 bases from V and 4 bases from J; junction bases left unmatched: 3. As DNA, the CDR3 is TGTGCCAGCAGCTCCGGACAGGCCTATGGCTACACCTTC. It is translated as CASSSGQAYGYTF. The full variable domain, completed using reference TRBV5-6 and TRBJ1-2, is DAGVTQSPTHLIKTRGQQVTLRCSPKSGHDTVSWYQQALGQGPQFIFQYYEEEERQRGNFPDRFSGHQFPNYSSELNVNALLLGDSALYLCASSSGQAYGYTFGSGTRLTVV.

The chain links TRBV2 to TRBJ2-2; D not certain. Germline values: CDR1 SNHLY, CDR2 FYNNEI. This CDR3 region has 16 residues. V was clipped by 4 bases and J by 1 base, with 13 bases between them. The CDR3 loop reads CASSVYDTLNTGELFF. In DNA, the CDR3 is TGTGCCAGCAGTGTATATGATACATTGAACACCGGGGAGCTGTTTTTT.

The V and J genes are TRBV7-8 and TRBJ1-3; D not certain. Per the germline V gene, CDR1 is SGHVS and CDR2 is FQNEAQ. Trimming removed 3 bases at V and 4 bases at J, with 1 base between. CDR3 length equals 11 residues. CDR3 coding DNA: TGTGCCAGCAGCTTCGGAAACACCATATATTTT. Amino acid sequence: CASSFGNTIYF.

The chain links TRBV7-6 to TRBJ2-7, with D maybe TRBD2 (6 bases). V was trimmed by 5 bases and J by 3 bases, leaving 14 bases between them. This CDR3 has 14 residues. CDR1 is SGHVS, CDR2 FNYEAQ, per germline. CDR3 sequence (DNA): TGTGCCAGCAGCGCGGGGCTGGCCCGCTACGAGCAGTACTTC. Protein sequence: CASSAGLARYEQYF.

This clone was observed once. The chain is built from TRBV5-1 and TRBJ2-7; D is ambiguous. The germline CDR1 and CDR2 sequences are SGHRS and YFSETQ. The CDR3 is made up of 14 amino acids. V lost 0 bases, J lost 0 bases, and 7 bases lay in between. CDR3 sequence: CASSLGLHSYEQYF. CDR3 nucleotide sequence: TGCGCCAGCAGCTTGGGCCTCCACTCCTACGAGCAGTACTTC. Full variable domain (outside the CDR3, taken from reference TRBV5-1 and TRBJ2-7): KAGVTQTPRYLIKTRGQQVTLSCSPISGHRSVSWYQQTPGQGLQFLFEYFSETQRNKGNFPGRFSGRQFSNSRSEMNVSTLELGDSALYLCASSLGLHSYEQYFGPGTRLTVT.

This clone appeared once. The chain couples TRBV29-1 to TRBJ1-2, with TRBD1 as a possible D gene (6 bases). The CDR3 is 13 amino acids. Trimming shortened V by 3 bases and J by 4 bases, and 12 bases separated the two germline ends. The germline gives CDR1 SQVTM, CDR2 ANQGSEA. The CDR3 DNA is TGCAGCGTTGATCGGGGGCAGGCCTATGGCTACACCTTC. Its translation is CSVDRGQAYGYTF. The full variable domain, completed using reference TRBV29-1 and TRBJ1-2, is SAVISQKPSRDICQRGTSLTIQCQVDSQVTMMFWYRQQPGQSLTLIATANQGSEATYESGFVIDKFPISRPNLTFSTLTVSNMSPEDSSIYLCSVDRGQAYGYTFGSGTRLTVV.

The rearrangement uses TRBV27 and TRBJ2-7; 9 nucleotides line up with TRBD1. Trimming at V came to 7 bases and at J to 4 bases, leaving 8 bases not matched to a gene. The CDR3 spans 14 residues. The germline V gene encodes CDR1 MNHEY and CDR2 SMNVEV (reference sequence). CDR3 amino acids: CASTQGQGNYEQYF. For the CDR3, the DNA is TGTGCCAGCACCCAGGGACAGGGTAATTACGAGCAGTACTTC.

J is TRBJ2-7 and V is TRBV4-2; the match to TRBD1 covers 8 bases. This CDR3 has 15 amino acids. Trimming at V came to 4 bases and at J to 5 bases, leaving 10 bases not matched to a gene. Germline V CDR1 and CDR2: LGHNA, YNFKEQ. The CDR3 protein is CASSPYAGGGHEQYF. CDR3 in DNA: TGTGCCAGCAGCCCCTACGCAGGGGGCGGCCACGAGCAGTACTTC.

In its sample, this clone was seen once. V is TRBV4-1 and J is TRBJ2-2, with a possible D match to TRBD1 (6 bases). CDR3 size: 17 residues. The germline CDR1 and CDR2 sequences are MGHRA and YSYEKL. Deletions cut 4 bases from V and 1 base from J, with 16 bases between. The CDR3 coding sequence is TGCGCCAGCAGCCTTAGATCCGGGACACAGAACACCGGGGAGCTGTTTTTT. Its protein product is CASSLRSGTQNTGELFF.

The V gene is TRBV9, the J gene TRBJ1-1; unclear D gene. Germline V CDR1 and CDR2: SGDLS, YYNGEE. CDR3 length: 15 residues. V was trimmed by 4 bases and J by 0 bases, leaving 13 bases between them. DNA for the CDR3: TGTGCCAGCAGCCCGACGACAACAATGAACACTGAAGCTTTCTTT. Residues: CASSPTTTMNTEAFF.

This clone was detected only once. The rearrangement links TRBV6-4 to TRBJ1-1; D may be TRBD1 (5 bases). CDR3 length equals 14 residues. Germline V gene data show CDR1 as MRHNA and CDR2 as SNTAGT. V lost 6 bases to trimming and J lost 0 bases, with 11 bases between them. CDR3 in amino acids: CASRAGLMNTEAFF. In nucleotides, the CDR3 is TGTGCCAGCAGGGCAGGGCTCATGAACACTGAAGCTTTCTTT.

The chain joins TRBV27 to TRBJ2-2; D call uncertain. The V gene's germline CDR1 is MNHEY and CDR2 SMNVEV (reference sequence). V lost 5 bases, J lost 4 bases, and 11 bases lay in between. The CDR3 is 14 amino acids. CDR3 nucleotide sequence: TGTGCCAGCAGTCTGATAGTGTCCACCGGGGAGCTGTTTTTT. Translated: CASSLIVSTGELFF.